This T cell receptor beta chain was found in a study of control samples from healthy donors and cancer patients. This clone showed up just a few times. Using immunoSEQ multiplex PCR, the repertoire was profiled, and TCRdb retains in-frame clones only, with some absent. The sample contains more than 70,000 clones, about nine tenths of which appear only once. The length of the CDR3 is 14 residues. With 5 bases removed from V and 5 bases from J, the gap between germline ends came to 13 bases. CDR1 and CDR2 from the germline V gene are SGHTS and YDEGEE. V is TRBV5-8 and J is TRBJ1-4, with D maybe TRBD1 (5 bases). What was sequenced was blood. This receptor was identified in a woman in her 30s in good health. CDR3 in DNA: TGTGCCAGCAGTCTCCTGGACAACAATGAAAAACTGTTTTTT. Its protein product is CASSLLDNNEKLFF.